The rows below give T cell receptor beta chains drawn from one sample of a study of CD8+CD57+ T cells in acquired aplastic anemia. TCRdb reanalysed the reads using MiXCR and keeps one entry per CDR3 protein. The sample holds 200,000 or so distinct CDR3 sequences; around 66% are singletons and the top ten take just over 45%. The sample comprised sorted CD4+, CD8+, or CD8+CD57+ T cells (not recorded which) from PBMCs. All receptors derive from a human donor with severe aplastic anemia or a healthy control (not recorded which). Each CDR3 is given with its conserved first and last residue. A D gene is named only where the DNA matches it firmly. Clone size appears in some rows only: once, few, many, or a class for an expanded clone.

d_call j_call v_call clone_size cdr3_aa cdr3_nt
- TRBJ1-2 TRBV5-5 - CASSSHSTYYGYTF TGTGCCAGCAGCTCGCACAGTACCTACTATGGCTACACCTTC
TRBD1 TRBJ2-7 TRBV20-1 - CSAKPMTGVSYEQYF TGCAGTGCTAAACCGATGACAGGGGTATCCTACGAGCAGTACTTC
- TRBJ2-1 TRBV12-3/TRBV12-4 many CASSPSGDLNEQFF TGTGCCAGCAGTCCGTCGGGAGATCTCAATGAGCAGTTCTTC
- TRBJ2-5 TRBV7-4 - CASSRGRVPLCPDQETQYF TGTGCCAGCAGCCGTGGCAGGGTTCCCTTGTGTCCTGACCAAGAGACCCAGTACTTC
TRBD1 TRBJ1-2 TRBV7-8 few CASSLAPTGPGGYTF TGTGCCAGCAGCTTAGCTCCGACAGGGCCTGGTGGCTACACCTTC
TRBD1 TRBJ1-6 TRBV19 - CASWTGQGVNSPLHF TGTGCCAGTTGGACGGGACAGGGGGTGAATTCACCCCTCCACTTT
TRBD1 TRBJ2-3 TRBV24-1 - CATSDFGQGRTDTQYF TGTGCCACCAGTGATTTCGGACAGGGGAGGACAGATACGCAGTATTTT
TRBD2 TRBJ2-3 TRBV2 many CASSELGLAGGADTQYF TGTGCCAGCAGTGAACTTGGACTAGCGGGGGGGGCAGATACGCAGTATTTT
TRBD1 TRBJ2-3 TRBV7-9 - CASSSGQGNTDTQYF TGTGCCAGCAGCTCGGGACAGGGAAACACAGATACGCAGTATTTT
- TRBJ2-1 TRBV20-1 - CSALKVHEQFF TGCAGCGCGCTAAAAGTCCATGAGCAGTTCTTC